Each of the 14 T cell receptor beta chains below was sequenced from the same sample in a study of blood T cell repertoires in COVID-19. Some clones are missing from TCRdb's copy, which holds only in-frame ones; the method was immunoSEQ multiplex PCR. The data hold more than 90,000 clones, with approximately 86% observed a single time. The sequenced sample consisted of peripheral blood. Receptors were obtained from a human donor in a cohort sampled during active COVID-19.

In its sample, this clone was seen once. This CDR3 is CASSFGGQEVKKLFF. CDR3 bases: TGCGCCAGCAGCTTTGGGGGACAGGAGGTCAAAAAACTGTTTTTT. The chain is built from TRBV5-1 and TRBJ1-4, with 8 positions matching TRBD1. J lost 9 bases, V lost 2 bases, and 9 bases had no gene match. This CDR3 spans 15 amino acids. The germline V gene has CDR1 SGHRS and CDR2 YFSETQ.

The chain recombines TRBV21-1 with TRBJ2-2; no check of the table's D call, TRBD2, against the DNA was made. TRBV21-1 is noted as a pseudogene. The CDR3 loop spans 17 amino acids. The CDR3, as DNA: TGTGCCAGCAGCAAAGCGATCCGGGGTGGATTAACCGGGGAGCTGTTTTTT. Translation gives CASSKAIRGGLTGELFF.

The CDR3 DNA reads as TGTGCGACAGGCGGACTAGCGGGAGGGCCGGCGTCGGGGGAGCTGTTTTTT. Protein product: CATGGLAGGPASGELFF. This chain joins TRBV27 and TRBJ2-2, with 15 bases matching TRBD2. The germline V gene has CDR1 MNHEY and CDR2 SMNVEV (reference sequence). This CDR3 contains 17 residues.

This clone was seen only once. This sequence joins TRBV6-5 and TRBJ1-2; 8 nucleotides agree with TRBD1. Germline V gene lookup returns CDR1 MNHEY and CDR2 SVGAGI. CDR3 length: 14 amino acids. The J segment lost 5 bases and the V segment lost 6 bases, leaving 8 bases of the junction unmatched. CDR3 DNA: TGTGCCAGCAGGGGTGGGACAGGAGCTTATGGCTACACCTTC. This codes for CASRGGTGAYGYTF.

The chain carries TRBV18 and TRBJ1-1, with a possible D match to TRBD1 (6 bases). V was shortened by 3 bases and J by 3 bases, with 23 bases between the two germline ends. The germline V gene has CDR1 KGHSH and CDR2 LQKENI. This CDR3 is built from 18 residues. CDR3 nucleotide sequence: TGTGCCAGCTCACCGGGACACCCAGCGCGGGTTGTCGACACTGAAGCTTTCTTT. As protein: CASSPGHPARVVDTEAFF.

The table lists this clone with a count of one. V usage is TRBV7-7 and J usage is TRBJ2-5; 11 nucleotides match TRBD1. The V and J ends lost 2 bases and 5 bases, in that order; junction bases with no gene match: 10. Looked up from germline, CDR1 is SSHAT and CDR2 is FNYEAQ (reference sequence). The CDR3 totals 17 residues. The CDR3 reads CASSLSGTGTGGETQYF. The CDR3 DNA follows: TGTGCCAGCAGCTTAAGCGGCACCGGGACAGGGGGGGAGACCCAGTACTTC. Looking up the rest from reference TRBV7-7 and TRBJ2-5 gives the full variable domain: GAGVSQSPRYKVTKRGQDVTLRCDPISSHATLYWYQQALGQGPEFLTYFNYEAQPDKSGLPSDRFSAERPEGSISTLTIQRTEQRDSAMYRCASSLSGTGTGGETQYFGPGTRLLVL.

This chain uses TRBV29-1 with TRBJ1-4; D is perhaps TRBD1 (6 bases). This CDR3 comprises 16 residues. CDR1 is SQVTM and CDR2 is ANQGSEA in the germline V gene. V shed 3 bases and J shed 0 bases, with 14 bases lying between them. The CDR3 loop reads CSVEVGRGATNEKLFF. In DNA form, the CDR3 reads TGCAGCGTTGAGGTCGGCAGGGGTGCAACTAATGAAAAACTGTTTTTT.

The chain has TRBV24-1 and TRBJ2-1; 10 bases line up with TRBD1. Germline trimming cut 4 bases from V and 9 bases from J; bases unmatched to any gene: 11. CDR1 KGHDR and CDR2 SFDVKD come from the germline V gene. This CDR3 is built from 16 residues. The CDR3 nucleotides read TGTGCCACCAGTGAGAGAGACAGGGGGCGCGTGGGTGAGCAGTTCTTC. Translating it yields CATSERDRGRVGEQFF.

The chain couples TRBV14 to TRBJ2-1; a possible D gene is TRBD1 (6 bases). Germline V gene sequence: CDR1 SGHDN, CDR2 FVKESK. There are 16 residues in the CDR3. The V end lost 4 bases, the J end lost 0 bases, and 13 bases lay between the germline ends. CDR3 sequence reads: CASSRVPDSSYNEQFF. The DNA for the CDR3 is TGTGCCAGCAGCCGAGTACCGGACAGCTCCTACAATGAGCAGTTCTTC.

The J gene is TRBJ2-7, the V gene TRBV7-2; a possible D gene is TRBD2 (5 bases). The CDR3 has 15 residues. From germline, CDR1 is SGHTA and CDR2 FQGNSA. The V end was cut by 4 bases, the J end by 4 bases, with 17 bases between. The CDR3 is CASSSAGGRRYEQYF. CDR3 in DNA: TGTGCCAGCAGCTCCGCGGGTGGGCGGAGATACGAGCAGTACTTC.

The gene calls are TRBV7-8 and TRBJ2-2; 7 bases agree with TRBD2. The V gene end was trimmed by 2 bases and the J gene end by 0 bases; junction bases not matched to a gene: 3. This CDR3 contains 16 residues. The germline V gene encodes CDR1 SGHVS and CDR2 FQNEAQ. CDR3 nucleotides: TGTGCCAGCAGCTTATACGGACTAGCGAACACCGGGGAGCTGTTTTTT. Translation gives CASSLYGLANTGELFF.

CDR3 amino acids: CASSLTYEPGNTIYF. The CDR3 region has the DNA TGTGCCAGCAGCCTTACCTATGAACCTGGAAACACCATATATTTT. The V and J genes are TRBV11-2 and TRBJ1-3; D is undetermined. CDR1 and CDR2 from the germline V gene are SGHAT and FQNNGV. V was trimmed by 5 bases and J by 2 bases, leaving 13 bases between them. This CDR3 region has 15 residues.

A single count supports this clone. The rearrangement links TRBV10-1 to TRBJ2-1; D not resolved. The V and J ends lost 0 bases and 7 bases respectively, with 4 bases between them. Germline V gene data show CDR1 as WNHNN and CDR2 as SYGVQD (reference sequence). The CDR3 sequence is 12 residues long. The CDR3 DNA sequence: TGCGCCAGCAGTGAGTCTATGAATGAGCAGTTCTTC. Protein product: CASSESMNEQFF.

This rearrangement joins TRBV10-3 to TRBJ2-1; a weak D match, TRBD1 (7 bases). The CDR3 is 15 residues long. Deletions cut 7 bases from V and 5 bases from J, with 18 bases between. Germline-derived CDR1 and CDR2 are ENHRY and SYGVKD. The chain's CDR3 is CAINAGGGGDNEQFF. The DNA for the CDR3 is TGTGCCATCAACGCCGGCGGAGGGGGCGACAATGAGCAGTTCTTC.